Each of the 9 T cell receptor beta chains below was sequenced from the same sample in a study of T cell responses to AZD1222 COVID-19 vaccine. Measured with immunoSEQ multiplex PCR; TCRdb has only the in-frame clones, and not every one. The sample has fewer than 150,000 clones, roughly nine tenths seen once. The sequencing used peripheral blood, collected 28 days after the second AZD1222 dose. All receptors derive from an adult who received the AZD1222 COVID-19 vaccine.

V usage is TRBV27 and J usage is TRBJ1-6, with D tentatively TRBD1 (5 bases). Trimming removed 3 bases at V and 3 bases at J, with 12 bases between. The CDR3 consists of 16 residues. Looked up from germline, CDR1 is MNHEY and CDR2 is SMNVEV (reference sequence). In DNA form, the CDR3 reads TGTGCCAGCAGTTTTAGCCGGGGCAACTATAATTCACCCCTCCACTTT. It yields the protein CASSFSRGNYNSPLHF.

The chain recombines TRBV25-1 with TRBJ2-7; D may be TRBD1 or TRBD2 (5 bases each). CDR3 length equals 14 residues. V lost 4 bases and J lost 7, with 17 bases in between. In germline, CDR1 is MGHDK, CDR2 SYGVNS. CDR3 nucleotides: TGTGCCAGCAGTGTTGAACCGGGACCGTGGGAGCAGTACTTC. As protein: CASSVEPGPWEQYF.

This chain uses TRBV2 with TRBJ1-3; D may be TRBD1 (5 bases). The CDR3 runs 15 residues. CDR1 is SNHLY and CDR2 is FYNNEI in the germline V gene. Deletions cut 0 bases from V and 8 bases from J, with 14 bases between. CDR3 sequence: CASSEAGGGWDTIYF. CDR3 nucleotide sequence: TGTGCCAGCAGTGAAGCCGGGGGAGGCTGGGACACCATATATTTT.

DNA of the CDR3: TGTGCCAGCAGCTTAGATCCTAGCGGGGGCCAAGAGACCCAGTACTTC. Amino acid sequence: CASSLDPSGGQETQYF. The chain carries TRBV11-3 and TRBJ2-5; 10 bases fit TRBD2. The CDR3 covers 16 residues. After removal of 0 bases from V and 1 base from J, the junction contained 2 bases not matched to a gene. CDR1 is SGHNT and CDR2 is YENEEA in the germline V gene.

The chain has TRBV29-1 and TRBJ2-7, with 14 positions matching TRBD2. V was clipped by 2 bases and J by 7 bases; unmatched bases: 13. Germline lookup yields CDR1 SQVTM and CDR2 ANQGSEA. This CDR3 contains 17 residues. The CDR3 DNA is TGCAGCGTTGAATGGACTAGCGGGAGGTCCCGACCTGGGGAGCAGTACTTC. Protein product: CSVEWTSGRSRPGEQYF.

This chain uses TRBV19 with TRBJ1-5; possibly TRBD1 for D (6 bases). The V gene's germline CDR1 is LNHDA and CDR2 SQIVND (reference sequence). V lost 6 bases to trimming and J lost 1 base, with 16 bases between them. CDR3 size: 16 residues. This CDR3 is CASSPRRGGSNQPQHF. The CDR3, as DNA: TGTGCCAGTAGCCCAAGGAGGGGGGGGAGCAATCAGCCCCAGCATTTT.

The chain carries TRBV10-3 and TRBJ2-7; no firm D call. Deletions cut 0 bases from V and 1 base from J, with 10 bases between. Germline CDR1 is ENHRY and CDR2 is SYGVKD. The CDR3 is 15 residues long. CDR3 protein: CAISESSLSSYEQYF. As DNA, the CDR3 is TGTGCCATCAGTGAGTCTAGCCTATCGTCCTACGAGCAGTACTTC.

CDR3 loop: CASSLYIGANTEAFF. CDR3 bases: TGCGCCAGCAGCTTGTATATCGGCGCGAACACTGAAGCTTTCTTT. The rearrangement uses TRBV5-1 and TRBJ1-1; D is ambiguous. The V end lost 1 base, the J end lost 1 base, and 11 bases lay between the germline ends. From germline, CDR1 is SGHRS and CDR2 YFSETQ. The CDR3 is 15 residues long.

The V call is TRBV3-1 (or the pseudogene TRBV3-2), the J call TRBJ2-1; the D gene could be TRBD1 or TRBD2 (5 bases each). Trimming left V 3 bases short and J 10 bases short, with 19 bases between. Germline CDR1 LGHDT, CDR2 YNNKEL (reference sequence). The length of the CDR3 is 15 residues. The CDR3 DNA follows: TGTGCCAGCAGCCATAAGGGAATGGGGGTGGGAGAGCAGTTCTTC. This gives the protein CASSHKGMGVGEQFF.